This record concerns one T cell receptor beta chain sequence. Its antigen is as yet unknown. This CDR3 contains 17 residues. V dropped 6 bases and J dropped 2 bases, with 20 bases sitting between them. Germline V gene sequence: CDR1 MNHEY, CDR2 SVGEGT. The data are from a study of CD8 T cells in ankylosing spondylitis. Study-wide points: About 8 highly homologous variants formed a TCR beta motif that appeared characteristic of ankylosing spondylitis blood. Disease-associated clonotypes exhibited CD8+ identity and were relatively infrequent in peripheral blood.

A quantitative 5'-RACE method, one with molecular barcodes, was used to make TCR beta libraries. TCRdb recomputed calls from the 5' RACE reads with MiXCR, one row per CDR3 protein. The profile shows roughly 370,000 distinct CDR3 sequences, about a fifth of them singletons. The chain is built from TRBV6-2 or TRBV6-3 and TRBJ2-1; a possible D gene is TRBD1 (7 bases). The TCR sequence derives from a male donor with ankylosing spondylitis. The sequenced sample consisted of blood, either unsorted or a sorted T cell fraction (not recorded which). CDR3 coding DNA: TGTGCCAGCAGGACAGGGCGTAGCGGTGGAACCTACAATGAGCAGTTCTTC. Translated, it gives CASRTGRSGGTYNEQFF.